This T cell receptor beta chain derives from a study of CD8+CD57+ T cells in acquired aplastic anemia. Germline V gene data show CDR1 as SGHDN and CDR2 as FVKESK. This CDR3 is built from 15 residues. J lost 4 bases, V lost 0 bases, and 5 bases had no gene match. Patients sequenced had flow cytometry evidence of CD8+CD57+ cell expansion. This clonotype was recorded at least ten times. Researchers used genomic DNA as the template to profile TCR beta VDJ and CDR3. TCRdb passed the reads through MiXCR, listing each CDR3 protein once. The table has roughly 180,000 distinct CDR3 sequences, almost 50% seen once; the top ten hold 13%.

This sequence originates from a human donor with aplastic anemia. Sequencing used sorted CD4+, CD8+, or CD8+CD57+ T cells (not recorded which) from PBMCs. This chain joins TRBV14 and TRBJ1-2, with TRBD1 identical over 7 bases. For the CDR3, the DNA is TGTGCCAGCAGCCAAGATAGGGGACAGATCTATGGCTACACCTTC. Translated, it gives CASSQDRGQIYGYTF.